A selection of T cell receptor beta chains follows, all from one sample in a study of blood T cell repertoires in COVID-19. This table comes from immunoSEQ multiplex PCR, and its TCRdb copy is limited to in-frame clones, with some not included. Of under 450,000 clones in the sample, about 80% were seen once. Sequenced input: peripheral blood. These receptors were obtained from a human donor with acute or convalescent COVID-19. The donor label of this sample is uncertain. The CDR3 runs from the conserved cysteine through the conserved F or W. The order of the fields is J gene, D gene, clone size, V gene, CDR3 protein, CDR3 DNA. The D gene is left open where the match is weak. Not every row has a clone size; where given, it reads once, few, many or a size class.

j_gene: TRBJ1-1; d_gene: NA; abundance: NA; v_gene: TRBV28; CDR3aa: CASREAGWNTEAFF; CDR3nt: TGTGCCAGCCGAGAAGCAGGGTGGAACACTGAAGCTTTCTTT
j_gene: TRBJ1-4; d_gene: NA; abundance: once; v_gene: TRBV5-7; CDR3aa: CAMRIGGEKLFF; CDR3nt: TGTGCCATGCGCATAGGGGGTGAAAAACTGTTTTTT
j_gene: TRBJ1-1; d_gene: TRBD1; abundance: NA; v_gene: TRBV2; CDR3aa: CASSVDRGQAFF; CDR3nt: TGTGCCAGCAGTGTGGACAGGGGGCAAGCTTTCTTT
j_gene: TRBJ1-1; d_gene: TRBD1; abundance: NA; v_gene: TRBV10-3; CDR3aa: CAISGTGVPEAFF; CDR3nt: TGTGCCATCAGTGGTACAGGGGTCCCTGAAGCTTTCTTT
j_gene: TRBJ2-7; d_gene: TRBD1; abundance: NA; v_gene: TRBV6-5; CDR3aa: CASSQRDRYEQYF; CDR3nt: TGTGCCAGCAGTCAACGGGACAGATACGAGCAGTACTTC
j_gene: TRBJ2-7; d_gene: TRBD1; abundance: NA; v_gene: TRBV6-5; CDR3aa: CASKRTGTGSYEQYF; CDR3nt: TGTGCCAGCAAAAGAACCGGGACAGGGAGTTACGAGCAGTACTTC
j_gene: TRBJ2-7; d_gene: NA; abundance: NA; v_gene: TRBV6-5; CDR3aa: CVSHSAGAPSEQYF; CDR3nt: TGTGTCTCCCACTCGGCAGGGGCGCCTTCCGAGCAGTACTTC
j_gene: TRBJ1-1; d_gene: TRBD1; abundance: NA; v_gene: TRBV12-5; CDR3aa: CASGLVLINRGAEAFF; CDR3nt: TGTGCTAGTGGTTTGGTCCTAATTAACAGGGGGGCTGAAGCTTTCTTT
j_gene: TRBJ2-1; d_gene: TRBD2; abundance: NA; v_gene: TRBV11-3; CDR3aa: CASSWGGLVNNEQFF; CDR3nt: TGTGCCAGCAGCTGGGGGGGACTAGTGAACAATGAGCAGTTCTTC
j_gene: TRBJ2-2; d_gene: TRBD2; abundance: NA; v_gene: TRBV27; CDR3aa: CASSFAAGANTGELFF; CDR3nt: TGTGCCAGCAGTTTCGCCGCGGGGGCGAACACCGGGGAGCTGTTTTTT
j_gene: TRBJ2-3; d_gene: NA; abundance: NA; v_gene: TRBV6-4; CDR3aa: CASSRGSTDTQYF; CDR3nt: TGTGCCAGCAGCAGGGGTAGCACAGATACGCAGTATTTT
j_gene: TRBJ1-5; d_gene: NA; abundance: NA; v_gene: TRBV6-1; CDR3aa: CASSEAGVPNQPQHF; CDR3nt: TGTGCCAGCAGTGAAGCCGGGGTGCCGAATCAGCCCCAGCATTTT
j_gene: TRBJ1-2; d_gene: NA; abundance: NA; v_gene: TRBV7-9; CDR3aa: CASSFGDTRYGYTF; CDR3nt: TGTGCCAGCAGCTTTGGGGACACCCGCTATGGCTACACCTTC
j_gene: TRBJ2-3; d_gene: NA; abundance: NA; v_gene: TRBV6-5; CDR3aa: CASRGSGSRTDTQYF; CDR3nt: TGTGCCAGCAGGGGATCAGGGTCTCGCACAGATACGCAGTATTTT
j_gene: TRBJ1-5; d_gene: NA; abundance: NA; v_gene: TRBV28; CDR3aa: CASSFKRAGNQPQHF; CDR3nt: TGTGCCAGCAGTTTTAAGAGGGCGGGGAATCAGCCCCAGCATTTT
j_gene: TRBJ1-1; d_gene: NA; abundance: NA; v_gene: TRBV10-2; CDR3aa: CASMRGSTEAFF; CDR3nt: TGCGCCAGCATGAGAGGGTCCACTGAAGCTTTCTTT
j_gene: TRBJ2-1; d_gene: TRBD2; abundance: NA; v_gene: TRBV19; CDR3aa: CASRASGIPGGSYNEQFF; CDR3nt: TGTGCCAGTAGAGCTAGCGGCATACCCGGGGGGTCCTACAATGAGCAGTTCTTC
j_gene: TRBJ1-1; d_gene: NA; abundance: NA; v_gene: TRBV30; CDR3aa: CAWNMGGNTEAFF; CDR3nt: TGTGCCTGGAACATGGGGGGGAACACTGAAGCTTTCTTT
j_gene: TRBJ1-2; d_gene: NA; abundance: NA; v_gene: TRBV5-8; CDR3aa: CASSLGQGYYGYTF; CDR3nt: TGTGCCAGCAGCTTGGGCCAGGGGTACTATGGCTACACCTTC
j_gene: TRBJ1-1; d_gene: NA; abundance: NA; v_gene: TRBV3-1/TRBV3-2; CDR3aa: CASSHGDINTEAFF; CDR3nt: TGTGCCAGCAGCCACGGGGACATTAACACTGAAGCTTTCTTT
j_gene: TRBJ1-2; d_gene: TRBD1; abundance: NA; v_gene: TRBV4-1; CDR3aa: CASSQDPGQANYGYTF; CDR3nt: TGCGCCAGCAGCCAAGACCCGGGACAGGCTAACTATGGCTACACCTTC
j_gene: TRBJ1-6; d_gene: NA; abundance: NA; v_gene: TRBV28; CDR3aa: CASSSGVSPLHF; CDR3nt: TGTGCCAGCAGTTCAGGGGTGTCACCCCTCCACTTT
j_gene: TRBJ1-3; d_gene: NA; abundance: few; v_gene: TRBV5-1; CDR3aa: CASSRDISGNTIYF; CDR3nt: TGCGCCAGCAGCCGGGACATCTCTGGAAACACCATATATTTT
j_gene: TRBJ2-3; d_gene: TRBD2; abundance: NA; v_gene: TRBV3-1/TRBV3-2; CDR3aa: CASSQTSGGTTDTQYF; CDR3nt: TGTGCCAGCAGCCAGACTAGCGGGGGGACCACAGATACGCAGTATTTT
j_gene: TRBJ2-7; d_gene: NA; abundance: NA; v_gene: TRBV6-5; CDR3aa: CASSRLPVEQYF; CDR3nt: TGTGCCAGCAGCCGACTTCCCGTCGAGCAGTACTTC
j_gene: TRBJ1-6; d_gene: NA; abundance: NA; v_gene: TRBV10-1; CDR3aa: CASSPTKSGSPLHF; CDR3nt: TGCGCCAGCAGTCCGACGAAATCGGGTTCACCCCTCCACTTT
j_gene: TRBJ1-2; d_gene: NA; abundance: NA; v_gene: TRBV7-8; CDR3aa: CASSQFQGRGSSNYGYTF; CDR3nt: TGTGCCAGCAGCCAGTTCCAGGGCAGGGGTTCGTCTAACTATGGCTACACCTTC
j_gene: TRBJ2-2; d_gene: NA; abundance: NA; v_gene: TRBV7-2; CDR3aa: CASSLGSVVSGELFF; CDR3nt: TGTGCCAGCAGCTTAGGTAGTGTGGTTTCCGGGGAGCTGTTTTTT
j_gene: TRBJ2-2; d_gene: NA; abundance: NA; v_gene: TRBV12-5; CDR3aa: CASKNDRLGTGELFF; CDR3nt: TGTGCTAGTAAAAACGACAGGCTAGGGACCGGGGAGCTGTTTTTT
j_gene: TRBJ2-3; d_gene: TRBD2; abundance: NA; v_gene: TRBV27; CDR3aa: CASRRHVAGGRLDTQYF; CDR3nt: TGTGCCAGCAGGAGACACGTAGCGGGGGGCCGACTGGATACGCAGTATTTT
j_gene: TRBJ2-2; d_gene: TRBD1; abundance: NA; v_gene: TRBV6-1; CDR3aa: CASSERDRGRLRDTGELFF; CDR3nt: TGTGCCAGCAGTGAAAGGGACAGAGGCCGTCTAAGGGACACCGGGGAGCTGTTTTTT
j_gene: TRBJ2-5; d_gene: TRBD2; abundance: NA; v_gene: TRBV30; CDR3aa: CAWAPGLAGGQETQYF; CDR3nt: TGTGCCTGGGCCCCCGGACTAGCGGGAGGCCAAGAGACCCAGTACTTC
j_gene: TRBJ1-1; d_gene: NA; abundance: NA; v_gene: TRBV7-8; CDR3aa: CASSLALGPGTEAFF; CDR3nt: TGTGCCAGCAGCTTAGCCTTGGGCCCGGGGACTGAAGCTTTCTTT
j_gene: TRBJ2-3; d_gene: NA; abundance: once; v_gene: TRBV28; CDR3aa: CASTSSADTQYF; CDR3nt: TGTGCCAGCACCTCCTCCGCAGATACGCAGTATTTT
j_gene: TRBJ1-2; d_gene: TRBD1; abundance: NA; v_gene: TRBV19; CDR3aa: CASSIAGTVNYYTF; CDR3nt: TGTGCCAGTAGTATAGCCGGGACAGTCAACTACTACACCTTC
j_gene: TRBJ1-2; d_gene: NA; abundance: NA; v_gene: TRBV27; CDR3aa: CASSLEGTYGYTF; CDR3nt: TGTGCCAGCAGTTTGGAGGGTACCTATGGCTACACCTTC
j_gene: TRBJ1-2; d_gene: TRBD1; abundance: NA; v_gene: TRBV7-9; CDR3aa: CASSLDRGRGNGYTF; CDR3nt: TGTGCCAGCAGCTTAGACAGGGGGCGAGGAAATGGCTACACCTTC
j_gene: TRBJ1-6; d_gene: NA; abundance: NA; v_gene: TRBV20-1; CDR3aa: CSASLGGPPLHF; CDR3nt: TGCAGTGCTAGTTTGGGGGGGCCACCCCTCCACTTT
j_gene: TRBJ2-1; d_gene: NA; abundance: NA; v_gene: TRBV6-5; CDR3aa: CASTRSGPPYNEQFF; CDR3nt: TGTGCCAGCACCCGATCAGGCCCACCCTACAATGAGCAGTTCTTC
j_gene: TRBJ1-5; d_gene: NA; abundance: once; v_gene: TRBV13; CDR3aa: CASSLGTVNQPQHF; CDR3nt: TGTGCCAGCAGCTTAGGGACAGTGAATCAGCCCCAGCATTTT
j_gene: TRBJ1-2; d_gene: TRBD1; abundance: NA; v_gene: TRBV6-5; CDR3aa: CAILGQGGYSYGYTF; CDR3nt: TGTGCCATCTTGGGACAGGGGGGATACAGCTATGGCTACACCTTC